This T cell receptor (beta chain) was observed in a study of tumor-infiltrating lymphocytes in primary liver carcinoma (dated by TCRdb to about 2017). In the study overall: The five patients, three men and two women aged 30 to 69 years, had hepatocellular carcinoma (four) or combined HCC and intrahepatic cholangiocarcinoma (one). For each liver tumor, the study sampled five regions along with adjacent normal tissue and blood, and applied TCRbeta repertoire sequencing, expression microarrays and whole-exome sequencing. The approximately 24 tumor region samples were profiled with Agilent mRNA microarrays so that TCRbeta repertoire diversity could be related to the local molecular phenotype. The five patients had tumors of stage T1-T3 N0M0, with maximum diameters ranging from about 4 to 11 cm. A total of roughly 35 specimens from 5 patients went through TCRbeta repertoire sequencing, namely 25 tumor regions, 5 adjacent noncancerous liver tissues and 5 peripheral blood samples. Repertoires from technical replicates were highly reproducible, with mean shared-clone rates approximately 0.88 and correlation coefficients above 0.98. Each sample produced about 3.5 to 7.13 million productive TCRbeta reads, and read depth showed no significant difference between tissue types. The paper as a whole reports these results and caveats: Because the samples were bulk and unsorted, CD4+ and CD8+ T cell repertoires could not be compared. The top 250 clones accounted for a significantly greater share of the repertoire in tumors than in blood (p = 0.039). Pairs of tumor regions showed greater repertoire overlap (mean around 35%) than tumor-adjacent pairs (approximately 17%) or tumor-blood pairs (approximately 15%), which is consistent with antigen-driven expansion. Only roughly 8-25% of top clones appeared in all five regions of a tumor, which suggests that tumor-infiltrating T cells are spatially heterogeneous. Only the TCR beta chain was sequenced, so true repertoire diversity is likely underestimated because unpaired alpha chains were not captured. With just a few patients in the study, the authors point out that the findings should be validated in a larger study.

The germline V gene encodes CDR1 SGHAT and CDR2 FQNNGV. From the cysteine through the phenylalanine, the CDR3 covers 14 amino acids. Only CDR3 DNA is held: 42 bases, read in frame from base 1. Starting from approximately 0.5 ug total RNA, TCRbeta-specific cDNA was produced by reverse transcription with a constant-region primer and ProtoScript II reverse transcriptase. The TCRbeta libraries were prepared through three rounds of nested multiplex PCR following a slightly modified ARM-PCR procedure. Multiplex TRBV1-TRBV30 forward primers and a Cbeta reverse primer were used in the first two PCR rounds, each of which was run for approximately 10 cycles. A final 25-cycle PCR with Deep VentR polymerase added sample barcodes and Illumina adapters. Before sequencing, amplicons of 200-500 bp were purified from gel using a QIAquick gel extraction kit. An Illumina HiSeq 2500 was used to sequence the TCRbeta amplicons with 250-bp paired-end reads. The authors' pipeline ran thus. To recover full CDR3 sequences, reads were quality-trimmed using Trimmomatic v0.33 and paired reads were then merged using FLASH v1.2.11. MiGEC v1.2.1b assigned V, D and J germline segments to the rearranged TCRbeta sequences. Clonotype statistics and Shannon-Wiener diversity indices were calculated with VDJtools v1.0.0. Except for diversity analysis, only each sample's 250 most abundant clonotypes were used in subsequent analyses to reduce sampling bias. The raw public data were reprocessed by TCRdb itself: fastp quality trimming at Q25, MiXCR clonotype calling, in-frame beta chains only. Each record represents a unique CDR3 protein, reported with the most common genes and DNA among its rows. TCRdb assigned the V and J calls; the authors' analysis was not used. The sample contains about 84,000 distinct CDR3 sequences, more than 65% of them found a single time. Less than 20% of the sample belongs to the ten largest clones.

As for this clonotype: Its target antigen remains unknown. Base qualities were left out, and no much larger clone turns up one base away.

Without any cell sorting, total RNA and DNA were extracted together from about 20-30 mg of bulk tissue using the AllPrep DNA/RNA mini kit. Between late 2015 and early 2016, a handful of patients in China with histopathologically diagnosed primary liver carcinoma had their tumors surgically resected. At the time of sampling, the patients were treatment-naive and had chronic HBV infection. Five spatially separated regions were sampled per tumor: superior, inferior, left-lateral and right-lateral poles, plus the tumor centre. According to histology, viable tumor cells made up more than 90% of every tumor sample. Fresh tumor and adjacent tissue pieces were bisected, with one half stored in RNAlater at -80 degrees C and the other half sent for histology.

The chain was built from TRBV11-2 and TRBJ2-3; TRBD1 matches 7 bases in the middle. This TCR came from a man aged 35-49 years with primary liver carcinoma and hepatitis B virus infection. The specimen was liver tumor tissue from sampling region 1. The sample's cell subset or site, from its label and the paper: tumor region T1, superior pole. In nucleotide form, the sequence is TGTGTCAGTAGCATATCCAGGGGGTCAGATACGCAGTATTTT. This codes for CVSSISRGSDTQYF.